These 27 T cell receptor beta chains came from one sample sequenced in a study of cytomegalovirus exposure and HLA in healthy donors. Using immunoSEQ multiplex PCR, the repertoire was profiled, and TCRdb retains in-frame clones only, with some absent. The repertoire includes over 200,000 clones, roughly 83% of them detected once, and 5.5% to 6.5% sits in the top ten. The sample consisted of PBMCs. These receptors were obtained from a woman aged 18-29 years in good health and CMV-seronegative.

The chain combines TRBV2 with TRBJ1-5, with TRBD1 matching over 8 bases. The V and J ends lost 4 bases and 4 bases, in that order; junction bases with no gene match: 9. There are 16 residues in the CDR3. Germline CDR1 SNHLY, CDR2 FYNNEI. CDR3 residues: CASSVGVGQGNQPQHF. In DNA, the CDR3 is TGTGCCAGCAGTGTAGGGGTAGGACAGGGAAATCAGCCCCAGCATTTT.

This clone was seen only once. The chain couples TRBV18 to TRBJ1-1; 8 bases line up with TRBD1. The V gene's germline CDR1 is KGHSH and CDR2 LQKENI. The junction had 6 bases not matched to a gene; V was cut back by 2 bases and J by 4 bases. CDR3 length: 15 residues. The CDR3 bases are TGTGCCAGCTCACCAGACAGGGGAGAGGGCACTGAAGCTTTCTTT. It translates to CASSPDRGEGTEAFF.

V is TRBV6-5 and J is TRBJ2-7; no clear D gene. The V and J ends lost 2 bases and 4 bases respectively, with 3 bases between them. Germline loops: CDR1 MNHEY, CDR2 SVGAGI. The CDR3 extends over 11 amino acids. CDR3 bases: TGTGCCAGCAGTTACCGTTACGAGCAGTACTTC. Amino acids: CASSYRYEQYF.

This chain links TRBV5-6 with TRBJ2-1; 10 nucleotides agree with TRBD2. Germline V lookup: CDR1 SGHDT, CDR2 YYEEEE. Unmatched junction bases numbered 6, after V lost 0 bases and J lost 6 bases. The CDR3 spans 16 residues. The CDR3 spells CASSLAASGSSNEQFF. The CDR3 nucleotides are TGTGCCAGCAGCTTGGCGGCTAGCGGGAGCTCCAATGAGCAGTTCTTC.

This chain uses TRBV7-2 with TRBJ1-2; tentative D call: TRBD1 (6 bases). Per the germline V gene, CDR1 is SGHTA and CDR2 is FQGNSA. V gave up 8 bases and J gave up 4 bases, with 14 bases separating them. The CDR3 loop spans 13 amino acids. The CDR3 here is CASGQGPIYGYTF. The CDR3 coding sequence is TGTGCCAGCGGGCAGGGGCCCATCTATGGCTACACCTTC.

The chain combines TRBV18 with TRBJ2-7; 9 bases agree with TRBD1. Losses at the gene ends were 0 bases for V and 3 bases for J; bases not matched to a gene: 3. The germline V gene encodes CDR1 KGHSH and CDR2 LQKENI. The CDR3 extends over 15 amino acids. The CDR3 is CASSPPAGQGYEQYF. Written as DNA, the CDR3 is TGTGCCAGCTCACCACCGGCGGGACAGGGCTACGAGCAGTACTTC.

The rearrangement joins TRBV6-1 to TRBJ2-1, with D possibly being TRBD2 (5 bases). The CDR3 totals 15 residues. CDR1 is MNHNS, CDR2 SASEGT, per germline. The V end was cut by 7 bases, the J end by 8 bases, with 21 bases between. The CDR3 sequence: CASNPRGLVFYEQFF. The CDR3 nucleotides are TGTGCCAGCAACCCCCGAGGGCTAGTTTTCTATGAGCAGTTCTTC.

The gene calls are TRBV28 and TRBJ1-2; TRBD1 matches 7 bases. V was clipped by 5 bases and J by 6 bases; unmatched bases: 12. Germline V lookup: CDR1 MDHEN, CDR2 SYDVKM. CDR3 length: 15 amino acids. This CDR3 reads CASSPTGWDFNGYTF. CDR3 bases: TGTGCCAGCAGTCCGACAGGGTGGGATTTCAATGGCTACACCTTC.

The chain couples TRBV7-9 to TRBJ2-1, with D perhaps TRBD1 (6 bases). Between the trimmed V and J ends, which lost 4 bases and 3 bases, there was a span of 13 bases. CDR1 is SEHNR and CDR2 is FQNEAQ in the germline V gene (reference sequence). The CDR3 totals 15 residues. The CDR3, as DNA: TGTGCCAGCAGCTCGAGGGGGTTTAACTACAATGAGCAGTTCTTC. It specifies CASSSRGFNYNEQFF.

This clone was seen a handful of times. The chain joins TRBV5-5 to TRBJ1-3; D might be TRBD1 (5 bases). V was shortened by 4 bases and J by 0 bases, with 26 bases between the two germline ends. The germline gives CDR1 SGHKS, CDR2 YYEKEE (reference sequence). The CDR3 is made up of 20 amino acids. CDR3 in DNA: TGTGCCAGCAGCCTCAGGGACCTTAATACGCTAAGCAACTCTGGAAACACCATATATTTT. Protein product: CASSLRDLNTLSNSGNTIYF.

This chain joins TRBV2 and TRBJ1-1, with D possibly being TRBD1 (5 bases). The germline CDR1 and CDR2 sequences are SNHLY and FYNNEI. The CDR3 length is 13 residues. V dropped 7 bases and J dropped 5 bases, with 14 bases sitting between them. The CDR3 nucleotides read TGTGCCAGCAACCCCCAAAGGGGAACTGAAGCTTTCTTT. This gives the protein CASNPQRGTEAFF. The entire variable domain, with the rest obtained from reference TRBV2 and TRBJ1-1, is as follows: EPEVTQTPSHQVTQMGQEVILRCVPISNHLYFYWYRQILGQKVEFLVSFYNNEISEKSEIFDDQFSVERPDGSNFTLKIRSTKLEDSAMYFCASNPQRGTEAFFGQGTRLTVV.

The genes are TRBV6-5 and TRBJ1-2; TRBD1 agrees at 8 bases. The CDR3 loop spans 15 amino acids. The J segment lost 6 bases and the V segment lost 5 bases, leaving 11 bases of the junction unmatched. The V gene's germline CDR1 is MNHEY and CDR2 SVGAGI. The CDR3 spells CASSGPGTGRDGYTF. The CDR3 DNA reads TGTGCCAGCAGTGGACCCGGGACAGGAAGGGATGGCTACACCTTC.

The gene calls are TRBV7-2 and TRBJ1-2; 7 positions match TRBD1. Trimming cost V 5 bases and J 2 bases; bases outside gene matches: 5. The CDR3 spans 14 residues. Germline V gene lookup returns CDR1 SGHTA and CDR2 FQGNSA. DNA of the CDR3: TGTGCCAGCAGCAACCACAGGGGCAACTATGGCTACACCTTC. Translating it yields CASSNHRGNYGYTF.

The gene calls are TRBV5-1 and TRBJ2-3, with D possibly called TRBD1 or TRBD2 (5 bases each). Germline CDR1 reads SGHRS; CDR2 reads YFSETQ. With 0 bases removed from V and 9 bases from J, the gap between germline ends came to 17 bases. CDR3 size: 15 residues. CDR3 residues: CASSLDGAKKSTQYF. Written as DNA, the CDR3 is TGCGCCAGCAGCTTGGACGGGGCCAAAAAGTCCACGCAGTATTTT. Supplemented by reference TRBV5-1 and TRBJ2-3, the full variable domain reads KAGVTQTPRYLIKTRGQQVTLSCSPISGHRSVSWYQQTPGQGLQFLFEYFSETQRNKGNFPGRFSGRQFSNSRSEMNVSTLELGDSALYLCASSLDGAKKSTQYFGPGTRLTVL.

This clone came up once. V is TRBV19 and J is TRBJ1-5; 9 nucleotides agree with TRBD1. From germline, CDR1 is LNHDA and CDR2 SQIVND (reference sequence). The CDR3 covers 15 residues. Trimming at V came to 5 bases and at J to 4 bases, leaving 6 bases not matched to a gene. CDR3 DNA sequence: TGTGCCAGTAGTCCTGGGACAGGGTATAATCAGCCCCAGCATTTT. The encoded protein is CASSPGTGYNQPQHF.

This clone was seen only once. The chain is built from TRBV6-5 and TRBJ1-2; possible D gene TRBD1, 5 bases. V lost 7 bases and J 4 bases, leaving 10 bases between the germline ends. The CDR3 is made up of 12 amino acids. Germline values: CDR1 MNHEY, CDR2 SVGAGI. CDR3 sequence (DNA): TGTGCCAGCATCGGGGGGAGCTATGGCTACACCTTC. This translates into CASIGGSYGYTF.

The chain recombines TRBV27 with TRBJ2-1; 7 bases match TRBD1. Germline V gene data show CDR1 as MNHEY and CDR2 as SMNVEV (reference sequence). This CDR3 contains 16 residues. J gave up 5 bases and V 2 bases, and 9 bases lay outside the gene matches. CDR3 DNA: TGTGCCAGCAGTTTAGTTATAAGGGGGCGCAACAATGAGCAGTTCTTC. It specifies CASSLVIRGRNNEQFF.

The chain links TRBV5-1 to TRBJ1-1; D is ambiguous. Trimming took off 2 bases at V and 1 base at J, with 9 bases between the two ends. The germline gives CDR1 SGHRS, CDR2 YFSETQ. CDR3 length: 14 residues. The CDR3 sequence: CASSLPQANTEAFF. The CDR3 bases are TGCGCCAGCAGCTTACCCCAGGCGAACACTGAAGCTTTCTTT.

This sequence joins TRBV2 and TRBJ1-5, with D uncertain. The CDR3 covers 14 residues. Trimming removed 2 bases at V and 7 bases at J, with 12 bases between. CDR1 SNHLY and CDR2 FYNNEI come from the germline V gene. CDR3 nucleotides: TGTGCCAGCAGTGAATGGCTGGACGGGCAGCCCCAGCATTTT. This codes for CASSEWLDGQPQHF.

The chain is built from TRBV30 and TRBJ1-5; TRBD1 matches 7 bases. V was pared by 1 base and J by 6 bases, with 6 bases of the junction left unmatched. Germline V lookup: CDR1 GTSNPN, CDR2 SVGIG (reference sequence). This CDR3 contains 14 residues. DNA for the CDR3: TGTGCCTGGAGTGCAAACCAGGGGGGTCAGCCCCAGCATTTT. Its protein product is CAWSANQGGQPQHF.

The V call is TRBV4-1, the J call TRBJ1-2; D is unclear. V was pared by 0 bases and J by 4 bases, with 18 bases between. The CDR3 sequence is 17 residues long. The germline CDR1 and CDR2 sequences are MGHRA and YSYEKL. CDR3 loop: CASSQDHIKTEVYGYTF. The CDR3 DNA is TGCGCCAGCAGCCAAGACCACATAAAGACGGAAGTCTATGGCTACACCTTC.

The V and J genes are TRBV10-2 and TRBJ1-2, with a possible D match to TRBD1 (6 bases). The CDR3 runs to 13 residues. V lost 8 bases and J 6 bases, leaving 16 bases between the germline ends. CDR1 and CDR2 (germline): WSHSY, SAAADI. CDR3: CASGGQGINGYTF. The DNA for the CDR3 is TGCGCCAGCGGGGGTCAGGGGATTAATGGCTACACCTTC.

The CDR3 region is CASSQEEVGGRADTQYF. The CDR3, as DNA: TGTGCCAGCAGCCAAGAGGAAGTGGGAGGAAGGGCAGATACGCAGTATTTT. The gene calls are TRBV4-2 and TRBJ2-3; a weak D match, TRBD2 (6 bases). CDR3 length: 17 residues. Trimming shortened V by 0 bases and J by 4 bases, and 17 bases separated the two germline ends. Germline-derived CDR1 and CDR2 are LGHNA and YNFKEQ.

This chain joins TRBV28 and TRBJ1-5; 9 positions match TRBD1. Trimming at V came to 3 bases and at J to 5 bases, leaving 8 bases not matched to a gene. This CDR3 has 16 amino acids. The germline gives CDR1 MDHEN, CDR2 SYDVKM. The CDR3 loop reads CASSFPQGARHQPQHF. The CDR3 nucleotides read TGTGCCAGCAGTTTTCCACAGGGGGCGCGACATCAGCCCCAGCATTTT.

The chain couples TRBV6-6 to TRBJ1-1; 9 nucleotides agree with TRBD1. CDR1 is MNHNY, CDR2 SVGAGI, per germline (reference sequence). After removal of 8 bases from V and 2 bases from J, the junction contained 9 bases not matched to a gene. This CDR3 has 15 amino acids. CDR3 protein: CASPPAGQGNTEAFF. The CDR3 DNA sequence: TGTGCCAGCCCTCCGGCGGGACAGGGAAACACTGAAGCTTTCTTT.

Worth noting for this clone: The junction does not match germline at one end; this may be a read error. The chain combines TRBV6-5 with TRBJ1-1, with 8 bases fitting TRBD1. CDR3 size: 14 residues. From germline, CDR1 is MNHEY and CDR2 SVGAGI. The CDR3 loop reads CASSRTGMNAEAFF. CDR3 bases: TGTGCCAGCAGCAGGACAGGGATGAACGCTGAAGCTTTCTTT.

The chain carries TRBV18 and TRBJ1-3, with 9 bases lining up with TRBD1. The CDR3 loop spans 16 amino acids. Losses at the gene ends were 3 bases for V and 4 bases for J; bases not matched to a gene: 7. Germline-derived CDR1 and CDR2 are KGHSH and LQKENI. The CDR3 reads CASSPGQGRRGNTIYF. The CDR3 coding sequence is TGTGCCAGCTCACCTGGACAGGGGCGAAGGGGAAACACCATATATTTT.